One T cell receptor (beta chain) is described in this entry. Its specificity is not known. Patients with autoimmune history or systemic immunosuppression were excluded. This specimen belongs to a study of OX40 agonist ivuxolimab in advanced cancers. Findings of the study overall: Relatively little clonal expansion, among the lowest observed, appeared in partial responders at 0.1-3.0 mg/kg. The authors also found low normalized T-cell clonal expansion in some nonresponders. Expanded clones tended on average to be more numerous among CD8+ T cells than CD4+.

The table came from immunoSEQ multiplex PCR; TCRdb's copy has only in-frame clones and leaves some out. The profile shows roughly 92,000 clones, around 90% of them singletons. Trimming left V 3 bases short and J 2 bases short, with 17 bases between. This CDR3 spans 16 amino acids. The germline V gene encodes CDR1 MDHEN and CDR2 SYDVKM. J is TRBJ2-7 and V is TRBV28, with unresolved D. This receptor was obtained from an adult with an advanced solid tumor such as melanoma, head and neck, liver or kidney cancer. Sequences were derived from CD4+ or CD8+ T cells sorted from blood, sampled in a trial of the OX40 agonist ivuxolimab. This CDR3 is CASSFFVGPSTYEQYF. The CDR3 coding sequence is TGTGCCAGCAGTTTTTTTGTGGGCCCTTCTACCTACGAGCAGTACTTC.